The 2 T cell receptor beta chains below all came from one sample that was sequenced in a study of T cell responses to AZD1222 COVID-19 vaccine. The data were produced by immunoSEQ multiplex PCR, yet TCRdb's version contains in-frame clones alone and is incomplete. Altogether 150,000 to 200,000 clones are present, over 85% being singletons, with the ten largest covering around 3.6%. This specimen consisted of peripheral blood, obtained 28 days after the second dose of the MenACWY control vaccine. The receptors come from an adult who received the MenACWY meningococcal vaccine as a control.

V gene TRBV11-3 combines with J gene TRBJ2-1, with D perhaps TRBD1 or TRBD2 (5 bases each). From germline, CDR1 is SGHNT and CDR2 YENEEA. The CDR3 length is 15 residues. Trimming cost V 5 bases and J 0 bases, with 11 bases left between them. The CDR3 protein is CASSRQRNSYNEQFF. As DNA, the CDR3 is TGTGCCAGCAGCCGACAGCGGAACTCCTACAATGAGCAGTTCTTC.

This chain uses TRBV3-1 (or the pseudogene TRBV3-2) with TRBJ2-2; D perhaps matches TRBD1 (6 bases). The V end lost 4 bases, the J end lost 4 bases, and 13 bases lay between the germline ends. This CDR3 spans 15 amino acids. The germline V gene has CDR1 LGHDT and CDR2 YNNKEL (reference sequence). The CDR3 nucleotides read TGTGCCAGCAGCCCTTCAGGGGCGGGCACCGGGGAGCTGTTTTTT. Encoded protein: CASSPSGAGTGELFF.